The subject of this entry is one T cell receptor beta chain. This sample also contains other DNA sequences that code for the same CDR3. The sample comes from a study of blood T cell repertoires in COVID-19. Study in general: Researchers got acute and convalescent COVID-19 samples from the United States, Italy and Spain.

TCRdb keeps only in-frame clones here, not all; method: immunoSEQ multiplex PCR. This table holds some 330,000 clones, more than 90% found once. Participant-given clinical history determined each cohort assignment. In Cohort 3, a recovered donor had either two negative PCRs, clearance, or symptom resolution. Trimming took 2 bases from V and 4 from J, leaving 8 bases between them. CDR1 and CDR2 (germline): SNHLY, FYNNEI. The CDR3 length is 13 residues. The origin of this receptor is a woman aged 25-40 years who had recovered from COVID-19. The sample comprised PBMCs or T cells enriched from blood (not recorded which). The chain employs TRBV2 and TRBJ1-1; D possibly corresponds to TRBD1 (6 bases). The CDR3 loop is CASSEQGSTEAFF. The CDR3 coding sequence is TGTGCCAGCAGTGAACAGGGGTCCACTGAAGCTTTCTTT.